A selection of T cell receptor beta chains follows, all from one sample in a study of response to subunit inactivated influenza vaccine. TCRdb recomputed calls from the RT-PCR reads with MiXCR, one row per CDR3 protein. The sample lists 650,000 to 800,000 distinct CDR3 sequences; about 15% were seen once. The material sequenced was PBMCs from blood, taken less than 15 days before vaccination. These receptors were taken from a man in his fifties who received an inactivated influenza vaccine. Each CDR3 is given with its conserved first and last residue. The D gene is left open where the match is weak. Clone sizes are given selectively: once, few, many, or a class where the clone is expanded.

TRBD2	TRBV4-1	TRBJ2-1	many	TGCGCCAGCAGCCAAGGAGGACTAGCGGGGGGGTACAATGAGCAGTTCTTC	CASSQGGLAGGYNEQFF
-	TRBV6-6	TRBJ2-5	few	TGTGCCAGCAGTCAGACCTCGATTCAGTACTTC	CASSQTSIQYF
-	TRBV5-1	TRBJ1-2	few	TGCGCCAGCAGCCTGGACAGCCTCTATGGCTACACCTTC	CASSLDSLYGYTF
-	TRBV2	TRBJ1-5	few	TGTGCTAGCAGGTGGAGGGAAAATCAGCCCCAGCATTTT	CASRWRENQPQHF
-	TRBV2	TRBJ2-1	-	TGTGCCAGCAGCGAAGACAAAGGCTACAATGAGCAGTTCTTC	CASSEDKGYNEQFF
-	TRBV6-1	TRBJ2-1	-	TGTGTCATCGGAGCCGAGGGTGTCTACAATGAGCAGTTCTTC	CVIGAEGVYNEQFF
TRBD1	TRBV11-2	TRBJ2-7	few	TGTGCCAGCAGCTTAGTAGACAGGGGAAACTACGAGCAGTACTTC	CASSLVDRGNYEQYF
TRBD1	TRBV27	TRBJ1-6	few	TGTGCCAGCAGTTTCGTGGGACAGGGGGATTCACCCCTCCACTTT	CASSFVGQGDSPLHF
-	TRBV11-2	TRBJ1-1	-	TGTGCCAGCAGCTTGGACAGTGCTTACACTGAAGCTTTCTTT	CASSLDSAYTEAFF
-	TRBV5-1	TRBJ2-1	-	TGCGCCAGCAGCCCCCGGACGGCCGACAATGAGCAGTTCTTC	CASSPRTADNEQFF
-	TRBV6-2/TRBV6-3	TRBJ2-7	-	TGTGCCAGCCAGAAACCGGGACGGCTATACGAGCAGTACTTC	CASQKPGRLYEQYF
-	TRBV6-1	TRBJ2-3	few	TGTGCCAGCAGCCCGGGGGACCGCGATACGCAGTATTTT	CASSPGDRDTQYF
-	TRBV5-1	TRBJ2-5	-	TGCGCCAGCAGCTTGGCCTCGACTAGAGGAGGGAAGACCCAGTACTTC	CASSLASTRGGKTQYF
-	TRBV27	TRBJ2-7	-	TGTGCCAGCAGTTTTGGTAGGACGACAACCCTGGGCGCCTACGAGCAGTACTTC	CASSFGRTTTLGAYEQYF
-	TRBV10-1	TRBJ2-7	few	TGCGCCAGCAGTGAGGGGCCAGGGGCCTGGGAGCAGTACTTC	CASSEGPGAWEQYF
TRBD1	TRBV24-1	TRBJ2-7	-	TGTGCCACCATTGTTTACGGACAGGGTGTCTACGAGCAGTACTTC	CATIVYGQGVYEQYF
TRBD2	TRBV12-3/TRBV12-4	TRBJ2-5	-	TGTGCCAGCAGCCTCGCCGTAGACAGCGGGATAGAGACCCAGTACTTC	CASSLAVDSGIETQYF
TRBD1	TRBV5-1	TRBJ2-2	-	TGCGCCAGCAACCAACAGGGGGCCCCGAACACCGGGGAGCTGTTTTTT	CASNQQGAPNTGELFF
-	TRBV20-1	TRBJ1-5	-	TGCAGTGCTGGGGGGGGGACTAGCAATCAGCCCCAGCATTTT	CSAGGGTSNQPQHF
-	TRBV5-6	TRBJ2-1	many	TGTGCCAGCAGCTTGCTCTACAGGGATGGGGCTGAGCAGTTCTTC	CASSLLYRDGAEQFF
TRBD2	TRBV3-1	TRBJ2-1	-	TGTGCCAGCAGCCAAGAACCAGCGGGGGGCGCGCGGTATGAGCAGTTCTTC	CASSQEPAGGARYEQFF
-	TRBV10-3	TRBJ2-2	-	TGTGCCATCAGTGGGAGATGGGCAGGGACGAACACCGGGGAGCTGTTTTTT	CAISGRWAGTNTGELFF
-	TRBV6-1	TRBJ2-5	many	TGTGCCAGCAGTGATTACTCCGGGATCTCCTGGGGAGGAGAGACCCAGTACTTC	CASSDYSGISWGGETQYF
-	TRBV11-1	TRBJ2-2	-	TGTGCCAGCAGCTTGAAGAGCCGGGTTCTCACGAACACCGGGGAGCTGTTTTTT	CASSLKSRVLTNTGELFF
TRBD2	TRBV28	TRBJ2-7	few	TGTGCCAGCAGCACTAGCGGGAATTACGAGCAGTACTTC	CASSTSGNYEQYF
-	TRBV5-1	TRBJ1-2	-	TGCGCCAGCAGCCATGTCCGGACAACTGGCTACACCTTC	CASSHVRTTGYTF
-	TRBV27	TRBJ2-1	few	TGTGCCAGCAGTCTAAACTTCTGGGACACCTACAATGAGCAGTTCTTC	CASSLNFWDTYNEQFF
-	TRBV11-2	TRBJ2-1	many	TGTGCCAGCAGCGCCCTGGCGGGGCCATACAATGAGCAGTTCTTC	CASSALAGPYNEQFF
-	TRBV5-1	TRBJ2-1	-	TGCGCCAGCAGCTTGCAGGAGACCTACAATGAGCAGTTCTTC	CASSLQETYNEQFF
TRBD2	TRBV30	TRBJ2-1	few	TGTGCCTGGAGTGGAAAAGCGGGAGGGCCATCCAATGAGCAGTTCTTC	CAWSGKAGGPSNEQFF
-	TRBV6-5	TRBJ2-2	few	TGTGCCAGCAGTTACGAGTGGAACACCGGGGAGCTGTTTTTT	CASSYEWNTGELFF
TRBD2	TRBV12-3/TRBV12-4	TRBJ2-5	few	TGTGCCAGCAGTCTTACTAGCGGGGTCCAAGAGACCCAGTACTTC	CASSLTSGVQETQYF
-	TRBV6-2/TRBV6-3	TRBJ1-5	-	TGTGCCAGCAGTTACGGGCAGGGTGACAATCAGCCCCAGCATTTT	CASSYGQGDNQPQHF
-	TRBV20-1	TRBJ1-2	-	TGCAGTGCTAGGGACACTACCCGCGTGGGCGGCTACACCTTC	CSARDTTRVGGYTF
TRBD1	TRBV2	TRBJ2-1	-	TGTGCCAGCAGTCCAACAGGGGGCCTGGGCAATGAGCAGTTCTTC	CASSPTGGLGNEQFF
TRBD2	TRBV29-1	TRBJ2-1	-	TGCAGCGTTGGGGCTAGCGGGAGGTTCAACAATGAGCAGTTCTTC	CSVGASGRFNNEQFF
-	TRBV11-1	TRBJ1-1	-	TGTGCCAGCAGCGACGCCGCTGACACTGAAGCTTTCTTT	CASSDAADTEAFF
-	TRBV7-8	TRBJ2-2	-	TGTGCCAGCAGCTCGACGGAGCTCGGGGAGCTGTTTTTT	CASSSTELGELFF
-	TRBV5-1	TRBJ1-1	-	TGCGCCAGCAGCCAGCAGGAAGGGGCGAGGACTGAAGCTTTCTTT	CASSQQEGARTEAFF
-	TRBV25-1	TRBJ2-4	many	TGTGCCAGCAGTACCTCGGACACCTTAGCCAAAAACATTCAGTACTTC	CASSTSDTLAKNIQYF
-	TRBV7-9	TRBJ2-7	once	TGTGCCAGCAGCTGGGGAACCTGCGAGCAGTACTTC	CASSWGTCEQYF
-	TRBV12-3/TRBV12-4	TRBJ2-1	-	TGTGCCAGCAGTCACTGGGACGGAAGCTCCTACAATGAGCAGTTCTTC	CASSHWDGSSYNEQFF
-	TRBV6-2/TRBV6-3	TRBJ1-3	few	TGTGCCAGCAGTTACTCGGTGCAGACTGGAAACACCATATATTTT	CASSYSVQTGNTIYF
-	TRBV15	TRBJ1-4	few	TGTGCCACCAGCAGAGGAACAGGGATAGGTGAAAAACTGTTTTTT	CATSRGTGIGEKLFF
TRBD1	TRBV28	TRBJ2-7	-	TGTGCCAGCAGTTTATCGGGACAGGGCCGCTACTACGAGCAGTACTTC	CASSLSGQGRYYEQYF
TRBD2	TRBV2	TRBJ2-3	-	TGTGCCAGCAGTGAGAAAGCGGGAGGACTCCGCGGTACGCAGTATTTT	CASSEKAGGLRGTQYF
TRBD2	TRBV20-1	TRBJ2-1	-	TGCAGTGCTAGAGGGGGGGGTTTTGTAAAGGATGAGAATAAGCAGTTCTTC	CSARGGGFVKDENKQFF
-	TRBV18	TRBJ2-4	few	TGTGCCAGCTCACCACCAGGGCATCTTCAAGCCAAAAACATTCAGTACTTC	CASSPPGHLQAKNIQYF